The clone carrying this T cell receptor beta chain appeared a few times. V lost 0 bases, J lost 8 bases, and 10 bases lay in between. CDR1 and CDR2 (germline): SGHTA, FQGNSA. The CDR3 is 13 amino acids. This record comes from a study of identical twins. TCRdb analysed the 5' RACE reads with MiXCR anew, one entry per CDR3 protein. Here the sample spans roughly 250,000 distinct CDR3 sequences, around an eighth being singletons. The TCR comes from a woman between 18 and 29 years old in good health. The chain uses TRBV7-2 and TRBJ1-1; no reliable D call. Sequenced material: memory (CD45RO+) T cells sorted from blood. CDR3 bases: TGTGCCAGCAGCTTAGCGCAGGCGGCGGAAGCTTTCTTT. Amino acid sequence: CASSLAQAAEAFF.